The 24 T cell receptor beta chains given below trace back to one sample, sequenced in a study of cytomegalovirus exposure and HLA in healthy donors. The PCR made use of 60 Vbeta and 13 Jbeta primers. Clones were read by immunoSEQ multiplex PCR, and TCRdb kept only the in-frame ones, dropping some. The sample has roughly 150,000 clones, about 80% seen once. Sequencing input: PBMCs. The receptors were sampled from a man younger than 30 in good health and CMV-seropositive.

The V gene is TRBV2, the J gene TRBJ1-1; perhaps TRBD1 as D (5 bases). The CDR3 sequence is 16 residues long. Trimming removed 1 base from V and 0 bases from J, with 12 bases in between. The germline V gene encodes CDR1 SNHLY and CDR2 FYNNEI. In DNA, the CDR3 is TGTGCCAGCAGTGAAGGGGGGGGGACGGTGAACACTGAAGCTTTCTTT. It encodes CASSEGGGTVNTEAFF.

The chain recombines TRBV10-3 with TRBJ1-1, with TRBD1 identical over 7 bases. From germline, CDR1 is ENHRY and CDR2 SYGVKD. V trimming: 6 bases; J trimming: 4 bases; junction bases outside the gene matches: 14. CDR3 length: 16 amino acids. The CDR3 sequence: CAISQTGSEGVTEAFF. The CDR3 bases are TGTGCCATCAGCCAGACAGGGAGTGAGGGAGTCACTGAAGCTTTCTTT.

The genes are TRBV27 and TRBJ1-2; D unresolved. CDR3 length: 14 residues. Germline V gives CDR1 MNHEY, CDR2 SMNVEV (reference sequence). Trimming removed 0 bases at V and 5 bases at J, with 10 bases between. In DNA form, the CDR3 reads TGTGCCAGCAGTTTATCGTATCGGGGTTATGGCTACACCTTC. Encoded protein: CASSLSYRGYGYTF.

The V gene is TRBV27, the J gene TRBJ1-2; 11 bases fit TRBD1. V was pared by 4 bases and J by 4 bases, with 14 bases of the junction left unmatched. This CDR3 is 18 amino acids long. CDR1 MNHEY and CDR2 SMNVEV come from the germline V gene (reference sequence). The DNA for the CDR3 is TGTGCCAGCAGTTCCTTCCGGGACAGGGGGAAAGTGGGCTATGGCTACACCTTC. Translated, it gives CASSSFRDRGKVGYGYTF.

The rearrangement joins TRBV10-2 to TRBJ1-2; D is uncertain. CDR1 WSHSY and CDR2 SAAADI come from the germline V gene. Trimming took off 6 bases at V and 2 bases at J, with 10 bases between the two ends. This CDR3 region has 13 residues. Here the CDR3 reads CASRETENYGYTF. The CDR3 DNA is TGCGCCAGCAGGGAGACGGAGAACTATGGCTACACCTTC.

The chain carries TRBV9 and TRBJ2-5; D possibly corresponds to TRBD2 (7 bases). Trimming pared 0 bases from V and 6 bases from J, leaving 18 bases between. From germline, CDR1 is SGDLS and CDR2 YYNGEE. The CDR3 spans 16 residues. CDR3 sequence reads: CASSVDGGPGVKTQYF. CDR3 sequence (DNA): TGTGCCAGCAGCGTAGACGGGGGGCCAGGGGTAAAGACCCAGTACTTC.

CDR3 sequence reads: CASSKQGPVTDTQYF. CDR3 in DNA: TGTGCCAGCAGCAAACAGGGGCCCGTCACAGATACGCAGTATTTT. The chain recombines TRBV7-3 with TRBJ2-3; TRBD1 agrees at 7 bases. This CDR3 is built from 15 residues. The germline V gene has CDR1 SGHTA and CDR2 FQGTGA. Losses at the gene ends were 5 bases for V and 2 bases for J; bases not matched to a gene: 7.

This clone is a singleton in its sample. The chain employs TRBV28 and TRBJ1-5, with D unresolved. CDR3 length equals 14 residues. Trimming removed 1 base at V and 3 bases at J, with 7 bases between. Germline V gives CDR1 MDHEN, CDR2 SYDVKM. In DNA, the CDR3 is TGTGCCAGCAGTTTATTGGCCCTCAATCAGCCCCAGCATTTT. Protein product: CASSLLALNQPQHF.

This clone was recorded once. V and J are TRBV28 and TRBJ2-7; no definite D call. The CDR3 covers 10 residues. V dropped 4 bases and J dropped 5 bases, with 3 bases sitting between them. Per germline, CDR1 MDHEN and CDR2 SYDVKM. CDR3 coding DNA: TGTGCCAGCAGTTCTGACGAGCAGTACTTC. As protein: CASSSDEQYF.

This chain joins TRBV4-1 and TRBJ1-1; unclear D gene. The CDR3 has 14 residues. Germline lookup yields CDR1 MGHRA and CDR2 YSYEKL. With 0 bases removed from V and 1 base from J, the gap between germline ends came to 6 bases. The CDR3 sequence is CASSQDWANTEAFF. CDR3 nucleotide sequence: TGCGCCAGCAGCCAAGATTGGGCGAACACTGAAGCTTTCTTT.

The chain is built from TRBV7-8 and TRBJ2-1; the match to TRBD2 covers 8 bases. CDR3 length: 14 residues. Germline loops: CDR1 SGHVS, CDR2 FQNEAQ. J lost 4 bases, V lost 3 bases, and 2 bases had no gene match. CDR3 DNA: TGTGCCAGCAGCTTTCCGGGAGGGTACAATGAGCAGTTCTTC. Residues: CASSFPGGYNEQFF.

This chain uses TRBV7-8 with TRBJ2-3; possibly TRBD2 for D (6 bases). The V and J ends lost 4 bases and 3 bases respectively, with 14 bases between them. This CDR3 is 15 amino acids long. Germline V gene sequence: CDR1 SGHVS, CDR2 FQNEAQ. Here the CDR3 DNA reads TGTGCCAGCAGCTGGGTGGGAGGAGGGACAGATACGCAGTATTTT. Its protein product is CASSWVGGGTDTQYF.

The chain links TRBV28 to TRBJ2-1, with 7 bases identical to TRBD1. The CDR3 runs 15 residues. Germline CDR1 and CDR2: MDHEN and SYDVKM. J was trimmed by 12 bases and V by 5 bases; bases with no gene match: 16. CDR3 sequence (DNA): TGTGCCAGCAGTGAAAACAGGGGTACTCTAAGGGTGCAGTTCTTC. Translating gives CASSENRGTLRVQFF.

The chain joins TRBV10-2 to TRBJ1-5; a weak D match, TRBD1 (6 bases). This CDR3 comprises 12 residues. Between the trimmed V and J ends, which lost 6 bases and 5 bases, there was a span of 8 bases. Germline loops: CDR1 WSHSY, CDR2 SAAADI. In nucleotides, the CDR3 is TGCGCCAGCAGCCACAGGGATCAGCCCCAGCATTTT. Protein sequence: CASSHRDQPQHF.

J is TRBJ2-1 and V is TRBV28, with 8 bases matching TRBD1. This CDR3 region has 16 residues. J gave up 9 bases and V 3 bases, and 13 bases lay outside the gene matches. The germline V gene has CDR1 MDHEN and CDR2 SYDVKM. As DNA, the CDR3 is TGTGCCAGCAGTTTTTGGCAGGGGGCGGGTGTAGGTGAGCAGTTCTTC. Its protein product is CASSFWQGAGVGEQFF.

The chain has TRBV7-9 and TRBJ2-1; 7 bases agree with TRBD2. The CDR3 is 15 residues long. The germline gives CDR1 SEHNR, CDR2 FQNEAQ (reference sequence). With V trimmed by 3 bases and J by 2 bases, 4 bases remained unmatched. The CDR3, as DNA: TGTGCCAGCAGCTTTGTCGGGGGGACCTACAATGAGCAGTTCTTC. Translation gives CASSFVGGTYNEQFF.

This chain links TRBV27 with TRBJ2-7; 9 bases line up with TRBD2. Germline V gene sequence: CDR1 MNHEY, CDR2 SMNVEV (reference sequence). Trimming cost V 2 bases and J 3 bases; bases outside gene matches: 2. CDR3 length: 14 residues. The CDR3 here is CASSLRREGYEQYF. The CDR3 nucleotides read TGTGCCAGCAGTTTACGGCGGGAGGGCTACGAGCAGTACTTC.

CDR3: CASSRLSYEQYF. The CDR3 DNA reads as TGTGCCAGCAGCCGTCTATCCTACGAGCAGTACTTC. The chain links TRBV7-2 to TRBJ2-7; D not certain. Germline lookup yields CDR1 SGHTA and CDR2 FQGNSA. The CDR3 sequence is 12 residues long. V gave up 5 bases and J gave up 1 base, with 6 bases separating them.

V is TRBV5-6 and J is TRBJ2-5, with 7 bases aligning to TRBD2. Germline V gene sequence: CDR1 SGHDT, CDR2 YYEEEE. J was trimmed by 2 bases and V by 4 bases; bases with no gene match: 8. CDR3 length: 15 amino acids. CDR3 in DNA: TGTGCCAGCAGCGGGGCACTAGCGTGGCAAGAGACCCAGTACTTC. This translates into CASSGALAWQETQYF.

This chain uses TRBV18 with TRBJ2-7, with D possibly TRBD2 on 6 matching bases. The CDR3 runs to 13 residues. Germline loops: CDR1 KGHSH, CDR2 LQKENI. Deletions cut 3 bases from V and 6 bases from J, with 12 bases between. The CDR3 is CASSPYKAGEQYF. The CDR3 region has the DNA TGTGCCAGCTCACCCTATAAAGCGGGCGAGCAGTACTTC.

The V and J genes are TRBV7-2 and TRBJ2-7; D is unclear. CDR3 size: 14 residues. Germline V gene data show CDR1 as SGHTA and CDR2 as FQGNSA. V lost 3 bases, J lost 6 bases, and 15 bases lay in between. The CDR3 loop reads CASSFSRTPAEQYF. The DNA of the CDR3 is TGTGCCAGCAGCTTCTCCAGAACCCCCGCCGAGCAGTACTTC.

The chain's CDR3 is CASSTDNEQFF. The CDR3 region has the DNA TGTGCCAGCAGTACGGACAATGAGCAGTTCTTC. V gene TRBV28 combines with J gene TRBJ2-1, with D hard to call. From germline, CDR1 is MDHEN and CDR2 SYDVKM. Trimming shortened V by 5 bases and J by 5 bases, and 4 bases separated the two germline ends. There are 11 residues in the CDR3.

In DNA, the CDR3 is TGTGCCAGCAGTTTGACAGGGGGCGAGCAGTACTTC. Amino acid sequence: CASSLTGGEQYF. V and J are TRBV6-6 and TRBJ2-7, with 9 nucleotides matching TRBD1. CDR3 length equals 12 residues. CDR1 is MNHNY, CDR2 SVGAGI, per germline (reference sequence). The J segment lost 6 bases and the V segment lost 4 bases, leaving 1 base of the junction unmatched.

The rearrangement links TRBV5-1 to TRBJ2-7, with D perhaps TRBD1 (5 bases). The CDR3 runs to 14 residues. The V gene lost 0 bases and the J gene lost 7 bases, with 14 bases spanning the gap. Germline CDR1 reads SGHRS; CDR2 reads YFSETQ. The CDR3 DNA follows: TGCGCCAGCAGCTTGGAGTCAGGGCTTCGTGAGCAGTACTTC. Translated: CASSLESGLREQYF.